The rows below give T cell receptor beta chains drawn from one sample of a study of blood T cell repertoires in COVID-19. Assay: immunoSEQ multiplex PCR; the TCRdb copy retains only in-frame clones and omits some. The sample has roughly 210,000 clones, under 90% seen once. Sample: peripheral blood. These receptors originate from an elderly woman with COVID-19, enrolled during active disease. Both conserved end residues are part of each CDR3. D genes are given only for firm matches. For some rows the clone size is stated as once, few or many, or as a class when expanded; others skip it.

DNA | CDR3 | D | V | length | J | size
TGTGCCAGCAGAACGACAGGGAACACTGAAGCTTTCTTT | CASRTTGNTEAFF | . | TRBV12-3/TRBV12-4 | 13 | TRBJ1-1 | .
TGTGCCAGCAGCTTGACAGACGGGGGTGAAAAACTGTTTTTT | CASSLTDGGEKLFF | . | TRBV5-5 | 14 | TRBJ1-4 | .
TGCGCCAGCAGCTTTGGACTAGCGGGGGACGCCTACGAGCAGTACTTC | CASSFGLAGDAYEQYF | TRBD2 | TRBV5-1 | 16 | TRBJ2-7 | .
TGTGCCAGCAGCTTGGTAGGGGGGGCAAGCAATCAGCCCCAGCATTTT | CASSLVGGASNQPQHF | . | TRBV5-5 | 16 | TRBJ1-5 | .
TGTGCCATCAGTGGGAGGGGAATGAACACTGAAGCTTTCTTT | CAISGRGMNTEAFF | . | TRBV10-3 | 14 | TRBJ1-1 | .
TGTGCCAGCAGCCAAGTTTGGGAGACAGGACCCACAGATACGCAGTATTTT | CASSQVWETGPTDTQYF | . | TRBV3-1/TRBV3-2 | 17 | TRBJ2-3 | .
TGTGCCAGCAGCTTGATGGTAGCGGGGGGTAGCAATGAGCAGTTCTTC | CASSLMVAGGSNEQFF | TRBD2 | TRBV7-2 | 16 | TRBJ2-1 | .
TGTGCCAGCAGCGCAGCGGGACAGGCTTACGAGCAGTACTTC | CASSAAGQAYEQYF | . | TRBV5-6 | 14 | TRBJ2-7 | .
TGTGCCAGCAGCTGGCTAGCGGGGGACAATGAGCAGTTCTTC | CASSWLAGDNEQFF | TRBD2 | TRBV5-5 | 14 | TRBJ2-1 | few
TGTGCCAGCAGCGTAAGGGGCCAAGAGACCCAGTACTTC | CASSVRGQETQYF | . | TRBV9 | 13 | TRBJ2-5 | .
TGCAGTGCTAGTACAGGGCAGGGGGGTTATGGCTACACCTTC | CSASTGQGGYGYTF | TRBD1 | TRBV20-1 | 14 | TRBJ1-2 | .
TGTGCCAGCAACCGCCAGGGGTTTGGTGAAAAACTGTTTTTT | CASNRQGFGEKLFF | . | TRBV3-1/TRBV3-2 | 14 | TRBJ1-4 | .
TGCGCCAGCACTGGACAGGGGGATGGCTACACCTTC | CASTGQGDGYTF | TRBD1 | TRBV10-1 | 12 | TRBJ1-2 | .
TGCGCCAGCAGCTTGTCAACGGGGGGGCCGGATACGCAGTATTTT | CASSLSTGGPDTQYF | TRBD2 | TRBV5-1 | 15 | TRBJ2-3 | .
TGTGCCAGCAGTGTTGAAGGGGCCCTAAATTCACCCCTCCACTTT | CASSVEGALNSPLHF | . | TRBV28 | 15 | TRBJ1-6 | .
TGTGCCAGCAGCTCCGGGACAGCCACCTACGAGCAGTACTTC | CASSSGTATYEQYF | TRBD1 | TRBV5-5 | 14 | TRBJ2-7 | .
TGTGCCACCAGCAGAGATATCCCCCAGGGAGGCACTGAAGCTTTCTTT | CATSRDIPQGGTEAFF | . | TRBV15 | 16 | TRBJ1-1 | .
TGTGCCAGCAGCCGAAAACTAGCGGGGGGGCCCGGGAGTGACGAGCAGTACTTC | CASSRKLAGGPGSDEQYF | TRBD2 | TRBV4-2 | 18 | TRBJ2-7 | .
TGTGCCAGCAGTTTGGGGACAGGGGGCACTGAAGCTTTCTTT | CASSLGTGGTEAFF | TRBD1 | TRBV6-5 | 14 | TRBJ1-1 | .
TGTGCCAGCAGCCCCTATGCAACTAATGAAAAACTGTTTTTT | CASSPYATNEKLFF | . | TRBV7-9 | 14 | TRBJ1-4 | .
TGTGCTAGTGGTTTGCCCCCTCGGGGGGCCGGGGCCAACGTCCTGACTTTC | CASGLPPRGAGANVLTF | . | TRBV12-5 | 17 | TRBJ2-6 | .
TGTGCCAGCAGCCAGAGGACTAGCGGGGGGGCCTTCGCAGATACGCAGTATTTT | CASSQRTSGGAFADTQYF | TRBD2 | TRBV7-2 | 18 | TRBJ2-3 | .
TGTGCCAGCAGCCAAGATCTCGCAGGGGGCTTTGGCTACACCTTC | CASSQDLAGGFGYTF | TRBD1 | TRBV4-2 | 15 | TRBJ1-2 | .
TGTGCCAGCAGCTTGGGGACTAGCGGAGATACGCAGTATTTT | CASSLGTSGDTQYF | TRBD2 | TRBV7-2 | 14 | TRBJ2-3 | .
TGTGCCATCAGGATTAGCGGGGGGACCTACGAGCAGTACTTC | CAIRISGGTYEQYF | TRBD2 | TRBV10-3 | 14 | TRBJ2-7 | .
TGTGCCACCAGCCCGACAGGGAACTATGGCTACACCTTC | CATSPTGNYGYTF | TRBD1 | TRBV24-1 | 13 | TRBJ1-2 | .
TGTGCCAGCTCACCCCGCAGGGATAATTCACCCCTCCACTTT | CASSPRRDNSPLHF | . | TRBV18 | 14 | TRBJ1-6 | .
TGTGCCACCAGCGCCTCGGACAGGTCCTATGGCTACACCTTC | CATSASDRSYGYTF | TRBD1 | TRBV15 | 14 | TRBJ1-2 | .
TGCGCCAGCAGCGGACTAGCGGGGGTCATATGGGAGCAGTACTTC | CASSGLAGVIWEQYF | TRBD2 | TRBV4-1 | 15 | TRBJ2-7 | .
TGTGCCAGCAGCTTAAGGCGGTTCGGGGCCAACGTCCTGACTTTC | CASSLRRFGANVLTF | . | TRBV13 | 15 | TRBJ2-6 | .
TGTGCCAGCAGTACCTTTAGTCAAGGGGAAGAGACCCAGTACTTC | CASSTFSQGEETQYF | . | TRBV6-2/TRBV6-3 | 15 | TRBJ2-5 | .
TGTGCCAGCAGCTTACTCTCTGGCAGGCCGAGCTCCTATAATTCACCCCTCCACTTT | CASSLLSGRPSSYNSPLHF | . | TRBV7-8 | 19 | TRBJ1-6 | .
TGTGCCAGCAGCTTGACGGGAACTGAAGCTTTCTTT | CASSLTGTEAFF | . | TRBV7-9 | 12 | TRBJ1-1 | .
TGTGCCAGCAGCAAAAAGACTAGCGGGGGCCTAAGCTCCTACAATGAGCAGTTCTTC | CASSKKTSGGLSSYNEQFF | TRBD2 | TRBV5-6 | 19 | TRBJ2-1 | .
TGTGCCAGCAGCGTGCCTTGGGCCGAAAATTCACCCCTCCACTTT | CASSVPWAENSPLHF | . | TRBV9 | 15 | TRBJ1-6 | .
TGTGCCAGCAGCTTAGGCAGAGCGCCTGGAAACACCATATATTTT | CASSLGRAPGNTIYF | . | TRBV7-9 | 15 | TRBJ1-3 | .
TGTGCCAGTAGTTTGACAGGGGGGGGTCCGCCCCAGCATTTT | CASSLTGGGPPQHF | TRBD1 | TRBV19 | 14 | TRBJ1-5 | .
TGTGCCAGCAGCTTAGGCACAGGGGGGTATGGCTACACCTTC | CASSLGTGGYGYTF | TRBD1 | TRBV13 | 14 | TRBJ1-2 | .
TGTGCCAGCAGCTTACGTGCGGGCCCAGAGACCCAGTACTTC | CASSLRAGPETQYF | . | TRBV7-2 | 14 | TRBJ2-5 | .
TGTGCCAGCAGCTCCGGTGGGGGAGGGGAGACCCAGTACTTC | CASSSGGGGETQYF | TRBD2 | TRBV7-3 | 14 | TRBJ2-5 | .
TGTGCCAGCAAGCGGGGCTCTTCCTATGATTCACCCCTCCACTTT | CASKRGSSYDSPLHF | . | TRBV6-5 | 15 | TRBJ1-6 | .
TGTGCCAGCAGTGCCCGGACTAGCGGGGGGGATGAGCAGTTCTTC | CASSARTSGGDEQFF | TRBD2 | TRBV2 | 15 | TRBJ2-1 | .
TGTGCCAGCAGTGCCTTAGGGACTAGCGGGGGTGCTACGAACACCGGGGAGCTGTTTTTT | CASSALGTSGGATNTGELFF | TRBD2 | TRBV2 | 20 | TRBJ2-2 | once
TGTGCCAGTAGAACGGGGGTACAGGGGGCATACACTGAAGCTTTCTTT | CASRTGVQGAYTEAFF | TRBD1 | TRBV19 | 16 | TRBJ1-1 | .
TGTGCCAGCTCTATATTTAATCAGGATCCCGAAGCTTTCTTT | CASSIFNQDPEAFF | . | TRBV18 | 14 | TRBJ1-1 | .
TGTGCCAGCGCCGGGACAGGGAGAAATAATTCACCCCTCCACTTT | CASAGTGRNNSPLHF | TRBD1 | TRBV9 | 15 | TRBJ1-6 | few
TGTGCCAGCTCACCACTGGGACAGCCCTCTGGAAACACCATATATTTT | CASSPLGQPSGNTIYF | TRBD1 | TRBV18 | 16 | TRBJ1-3 | .
TGTGCCAGCAGTGACAGGGGTGAGACCCAGTACTTC | CASSDRGETQYF | . | TRBV2 | 12 | TRBJ2-5 | .
TGCGCCAGCAGCTTACGTCTCGAGGGCGGGGGGGGCAATGAGCAGTTCTTC | CASSLRLEGGGGNEQFF | TRBD2 | TRBV5-1 | 17 | TRBJ2-1 | .
TGTGCCAGCAGCTTTATAGCGGAGCGGGAGCAGTACTTC | CASSFIAEREQYF | . | TRBV7-2 | 13 | TRBJ2-7 | .
TGTGCCTGGTCCGGGGCGGGGGGCCTTTACGCGAACACCGGGGAGCTGTTTTTT | CAWSGAGGLYANTGELFF | TRBD2 | TRBV30 | 18 | TRBJ2-2 | .
TGTGCCAGCAGCTCCCATCGGGTCGCGCCGGGTGAGCAGTTCTTC | CASSSHRVAPGEQFF | . | TRBV7-6 | 15 | TRBJ2-1 | .
TGTGCCAGCAATCATCTAGGGGGGACAGGAGAGAATCAGCCCCAGCATTTT | CASNHLGGTGENQPQHF | TRBD1 | TRBV28 | 17 | TRBJ1-5 | .
TGTGCCAGCAGTGGAGGGGGCGAAGCTTTCTTT | CASSGGGEAFF | TRBD1 | TRBV6-4 | 11 | TRBJ1-1 | .
TGCGCCAGCTCCTCTGGAGGGGTGAGCACTGAAGCTTTCTTT | CASSSGGVSTEAFF | . | TRBV10-2 | 14 | TRBJ1-1 | .
TGTGCCAGCAGTTCGCTAGGGACAGAATATGGCTACACCTTC | CASSSLGTEYGYTF | TRBD1 | TRBV5-4 | 14 | TRBJ1-2 | once
TGTGCCAGCTCCCAGGGTGTCAGCTATGGCTACACCTTC | CASSQGVSYGYTF | . | TRBV6-5 | 13 | TRBJ1-2 | .
TGTGCCAGCACCGCGACAGAGAAAGAGACCCAGTACTTC | CASTATEKETQYF | . | TRBV12-3/TRBV12-4 | 13 | TRBJ2-5 | .
TGTGCCAGCAGCCAAGATCTAGCCTCACCTAGCACAGATACGCAGTATTTT | CASSQDLASPSTDTQYF | . | TRBV3-1/TRBV3-2 | 17 | TRBJ2-3 | .
TGTGCCAGCAGTTACATGGGACAGGGTTACAATGAGCAGTTCTTC | CASSYMGQGYNEQFF | TRBD1 | TRBV6-2/TRBV6-3 | 15 | TRBJ2-1 | .